The 30 T cell receptor beta chains presented below share a single source sample, sequenced in a study of multiple sclerosis patients with progressive multifocal leukoencephalopathy. Time point reported: before natalizumab initiation. Using immunoSEQ multiplex PCR, the repertoire was profiled, and TCRdb retains in-frame clones only, with some absent. The table has approximately 27,000 clones, around 89% seen once. Sequencing was done on a sample of PBMCs. The receptors come from a human donor with multiple sclerosis.

This clone was observed a single time. The J gene is TRBJ2-3, the V gene TRBV5-1; D unclear. V shed 4 bases and J shed 2 bases, with 11 bases lying between them. The CDR3 covers 14 residues. Germline CDR1 reads SGHRS; CDR2 reads YFSETQ. CDR3 in DNA: TGCGCCAGCAGCCAAAATCCCTCCACAGATACGCAGTATTTT. It is translated as CASSQNPSTDTQYF.

Only a few counts were recorded for this clone. The genes are TRBV19 and TRBJ2-7, with TRBD2 matching over 8 bases. This CDR3 is built from 16 residues. CDR1 and CDR2 from the germline V gene are LNHDA and SQIVND (reference sequence). J was trimmed by 7 bases and V by 6 bases; bases with no gene match: 17. The CDR3 region has the DNA TGTGCCAGTAGCTCACTCAACGGGGGGGCCCGGTGGGAGCAGTACTTC. Amino acid sequence: CASSSLNGGARWEQYF.

The J gene is TRBJ2-2, the V gene TRBV19, with 11 bases aligning to TRBD2. CDR1 is LNHDA, CDR2 SQIVND, per germline (reference sequence). There are 17 residues in the CDR3. The trim removed 5 bases at V and 0 bases at J, leaving 5 bases unmatched. The CDR3 reads CASSRPSGGTNTGELFF. CDR3 nucleotide sequence: TGTGCCAGTAGTCGGCCTAGCGGGGGGACGAACACCGGGGAGCTGTTTTTT.

The chain is built from TRBV6-5 and TRBJ2-7, with D perhaps matching TRBD1 or TRBD2 (5 bases each). The CDR3 runs 12 residues. Per the germline V gene, CDR1 is MNHEY and CDR2 is SVGAGI. Trimming took 2 bases from V and 6 from J, leaving 8 bases between them. The CDR3 DNA sequence: TGTGCCAGCAGTTACGTGAGGGGCGAGCAGTACTTC. This gives the protein CASSYVRGEQYF.

This chain joins TRBV19 and TRBJ2-7; D possibly matches TRBD1 or TRBD2 (6 bases each). Trimming shortened V by 7 bases and J by 3 bases, and 19 bases separated the two germline ends. Per germline, CDR1 LNHDA and CDR2 SQIVND (reference sequence). The length of the CDR3 is 15 residues. The CDR3 reads CASTAFGGAVYEQYF. Here the CDR3 DNA reads TGTGCCAGTACCGCATTCGGGGGCGCAGTCTACGAGCAGTACTTC.

About this clone itself: Other DNA sequences in this specimen translate into the identical CDR3. The chain recombines TRBV2 with TRBJ1-1; D might be TRBD1 (6 bases). The CDR3 consists of 14 residues. Germline V gene data show CDR1 as SNHLY and CDR2 as FYNNEI. CDR3 region: CANMGGQGWTEAFF. In DNA form, the CDR3 reads TGTGCTAACATGGGGGGGCAGGGGTGGACTGAAGCTTTCTTT.

The chain carries TRBV2 and TRBJ1-5; D is uncertain. Germline CDR1 is SNHLY and CDR2 is FYNNEI. This CDR3 has 14 amino acids. Trimming removed 2 bases from V and 2 bases from J, with 7 bases in between. The CDR3 coding sequence is TGTGCCAGCAGTGAACGTGTTGGCAATCAGCCCCAGCATTTT. This codes for CASSERVGNQPQHF.

The V call is TRBV7-2, the J call TRBJ1-5; D is ambiguous. V shed 1 base and J shed 1 base, with 2 bases lying between them. Germline-derived CDR1 and CDR2 are SGHTA and FQGNSA. The CDR3 runs 13 residues. This chain's CDR3 is CASSLESNQPQHF. CDR3 nucleotide sequence: TGTGCCAGCAGCTTAGAGAGCAATCAGCCCCAGCATTTT. The full variable domain, with the rest looked up from reference TRBV7-2 and TRBJ1-5, is GAGVSQSPSNKVTEKGKDVELRCDPISGHTALYWYRQSLGQGLEFLIYFQGNSAPDKSGLPSDRFSAERTGGSVSTLTIQRTQQEDSAVYLCASSLESNQPQHFGDGTRLSIL.

The rearrangement uses TRBV10-1 and TRBJ1-1; D is unclear. Germline V gene data show CDR1 as WNHNN and CDR2 as SYGVQD (reference sequence). The V end was cut by 4 bases, the J end by 10 bases, with 19 bases between. The CDR3 runs to 14 residues. The CDR3 DNA sequence: TGCGCCAGCAGTGCGTCAGGAACTAGCCAAACAGCTTTCTTT. This encodes CASSASGTSQTAFF.

The chain couples TRBV25-1 to TRBJ1-1, with D possibly being TRBD1 (6 bases). The CDR3 is 16 residues long. Trimming took 1 base from V and 4 from J, leaving 16 bases between them. Germline lookup yields CDR1 MGHDK and CDR2 SYGVNS. Here the CDR3 DNA reads TGTGCCAGCAGTGAATTCGGGGGGCGAGGAGGCACTGAAGCTTTCTTT. It specifies CASSEFGGRGGTEAFF.

The chain links TRBV6-5 to TRBJ2-7; D is uncertain. The V gene lost 7 bases and the J gene lost 2 bases, with 9 bases spanning the gap. CDR3 length equals 12 residues. Germline V gene lookup returns CDR1 MNHEY and CDR2 SVGAGI. In nucleotides, the CDR3 is TGTGCCAGCAATGCCCAGGCCTACGAGCAGTACTTC. Translating gives CASNAQAYEQYF.

The rearrangement uses TRBV18 and TRBJ1-4; 9 bases fit TRBD1. The CDR3 totals 15 residues. V shed 3 bases, J shed 5 bases, and the junction held 4 bases outside the gene matches. Germline values: CDR1 KGHSH, CDR2 LQKENI. The CDR3 is CASSPIGQGNEKLFF. CDR3 DNA: TGTGCCAGCTCACCGATAGGACAGGGGAATGAAAAACTGTTTTTT.

The genes are TRBV27 and TRBJ1-1; 12 nucleotides agree with TRBD1. V lost 5 bases and J lost 4; bases outside the gene matches: 14. CDR1 is MNHEY, CDR2 SMNVEV, per germline (reference sequence). There are 18 residues in the CDR3. The DNA for the CDR3 is TGTGCCAGCAGTAGCAAGAGGGACAGGGGGCCCATGGGCACTGAAGCTTTCTTT. It translates to CASSSKRDRGPMGTEAFF.

CDR3 sequence: CASSYGGYEQYF. CDR3 coding DNA: TGTGCCAGCAGCTACGGAGGCTACGAGCAGTACTTC. V and J are TRBV11-2 and TRBJ2-7; D might be TRBD2 (5 bases). Germline assignment: CDR1 SGHAT and CDR2 FQNNGV. The ends were cut back, 4 bases at V and 3 bases at J, with 7 bases in the middle. This CDR3 spans 12 amino acids.

This rearrangement joins TRBV9 to TRBJ1-1, with D possibly being TRBD1 (5 bases). Trimming pared 4 bases from V and 4 bases from J, leaving 11 bases between. The V gene's germline CDR1 is SGDLS and CDR2 YYNGEE. CDR3 length equals 13 residues. CDR3 loop: CASSMGGGTEAFF. The CDR3 nucleotides read TGTGCCAGCAGCATGGGTGGGGGCACTGAAGCTTTCTTT.

The chain recombines TRBV4-1 with TRBJ1-6; D ambiguous. Germline CDR1 is MGHRA and CDR2 is YSYEKL. CDR3 length: 14 residues. V was clipped by 5 bases and J by 7 bases, with 12 bases between them. The CDR3 coding sequence is TGCGCCAGCAGCTCCGGGAGAGAGAATTCACCCCTCCACTTT. Residues: CASSSGRENSPLHF.

This clone was found once. CDR3 in DNA: TGTGCCAGCAGCCCCTCCTCCGGGACAGGGAGCTACACCTTC. Its protein product is CASSPSSGTGSYTF. This chain uses TRBV7-9 with TRBJ1-2, with 9 bases identical to TRBD1. The germline CDR1 and CDR2 sequences are SEHNR and FQNEAQ (reference sequence). With 5 bases clipped from V and 9 bases from J, the junction kept 10 bases outside the gene matches. The CDR3 consists of 14 residues.

The gene calls are TRBV2 and TRBJ2-1; D could derive from TRBD1 or TRBD2 (5 bases each). The length of the CDR3 is 13 residues. V was pared by 5 bases and J by 8 bases, with 13 bases between. Germline assignment: CDR1 SNHLY and CDR2 FYNNEI. The CDR3 here is CASSRGYGDEQFF. The CDR3 coding sequence is TGTGCCAGCAGTAGGGGCTACGGGGATGAGCAGTTCTTC.

The chain is built from TRBV28 and TRBJ2-1; no clear D gene. Trimming left V 5 bases short and J 5 bases short, with 1 base between. Germline values: CDR1 MDHEN, CDR2 SYDVKM. CDR3 length: 10 residues. This CDR3 reads CASSDNEQFF. The CDR3 DNA reads TGTGCCAGCAGTGACAATGAGCAGTTCTTC.

This clone has more than one count but fewer than ten. The V gene is TRBV19, the J gene TRBJ2-7; the D call may be TRBD1 or TRBD2 (5 bases each). Germline V lookup: CDR1 LNHDA, CDR2 SQIVND (reference sequence). Trimming cost V 4 bases and J 2 bases, with 12 bases left between them. This CDR3 is built from 14 residues. The CDR3 sequence is CASSTRDGAYEQYF. In DNA form, the CDR3 reads TGTGCCAGTAGTACTCGGGACGGAGCCTACGAGCAGTACTTC.

The genes are TRBV11-2 and TRBJ2-7; no definite D call. Trimming cost V 0 bases and J 2 bases, with 20 bases left between them. This CDR3 is 18 amino acids long. Germline CDR1 and CDR2: SGHAT and FQNNGV. The CDR3 reads CASSLELGSAIATYEQYF. CDR3 nucleotides: TGTGCCAGCAGCTTAGAGCTTGGGTCGGCAATTGCGACCTACGAGCAGTACTTC.

This chain connects TRBV5-1 to TRBJ1-2; 7 nucleotides line up with TRBD1. The CDR3 loop spans 16 amino acids. The germline CDR1 and CDR2 sequences are SGHRS and YFSETQ. J was trimmed by 7 bases and V by 1 base; bases with no gene match: 13. Here the CDR3 DNA reads TGCGCCAGCAGCTTGATAATTAAAACAGGGGCTTCTGGCTACACCTTC. Translation gives CASSLIIKTGASGYTF.

The DNA of the CDR3 is TGTGCCAGCAGCGTAGGAAGGGGCACAGATACGCAGTATTTT. It codes for CASSVGRGTDTQYF. This sequence joins TRBV9 and TRBJ2-3; no definite D call. Trimming stripped 0 bases from V and 1 base from J, with 6 bases between. The CDR3 extends over 14 amino acids. Germline V lookup: CDR1 SGDLS, CDR2 YYNGEE.

This chain connects TRBV9 to TRBJ1-1, with D possibly TRBD1 on 5 matching bases. The germline CDR1 and CDR2 sequences are SGDLS and YYNGEE. V shed 3 bases and J shed 1 base, with 13 bases lying between them. CDR3 length: 15 residues. CDR3 residues: CASSANGDQNTEAFF. CDR3 coding DNA: TGTGCCAGCAGCGCCAATGGGGACCAGAACACTGAAGCTTTCTTT.

A single count supports this clone. The rearrangement uses TRBV6-5 and TRBJ1-2, with no clear D. This CDR3 is 14 amino acids long. Germline CDR1 and CDR2: MNHEY and SVGAGI. The V gene lost 8 bases and the J gene lost 0 bases, with 13 bases spanning the gap. CDR3: CASSWQSPNYGYTF. DNA for the CDR3: TGTGCCAGCTCCTGGCAGAGCCCTAACTATGGCTACACCTTC.

CDR3 bases: TGTGCCAGCAGCGTAGGCTGGGCCAGCGGACAGCCCCAGCATTTT. This gives the protein CASSVGWASGQPQHF. V usage is TRBV9 and J usage is TRBJ1-5; D ambiguous. Germline CDR1 and CDR2: SGDLS and YYNGEE. There are 15 residues in the CDR3. V dropped 0 bases and J dropped 7 bases, with 14 bases sitting between them. The entire variable domain, with the rest obtained from reference TRBV9 and TRBJ1-5, is as follows: DSGVTQTPKHLITATGQRVTLRCSPRSGDLSVYWYQQSLDQGLQFLIQYYNGEERAKGNILERFSAQQFPDLHSELNLSSLELGDSALYFCASSVGWASGQPQHFGDGTRLSIL.

The chain has TRBV4-1 and TRBJ2-1; TRBD2 is a possible D gene (7 bases). V was cut by 1 base and J by 9 bases, with 22 bases left in between. The germline V gene encodes CDR1 MGHRA and CDR2 YSYEKL. CDR3 length: 17 residues. The CDR3 loop reads CASSQGQGGGGGGEQFF. In DNA, the CDR3 is TGCGCCAGCAGCCAAGGACAAGGGGGGGGCGGTGGTGGTGAGCAGTTCTTC.

The genes are TRBV18 and TRBJ1-2, with D perhaps TRBD1 (6 bases). Trimming took 6 bases from V and 4 from J, leaving 15 bases between them. The CDR3 is 14 amino acids. Germline CDR1 and CDR2: KGHSH and LQKENI. CDR3: CASSSGQSGYGYTF. The CDR3 nucleotides read TGTGCCAGCTCCTCAGGACAGTCCGGCTATGGCTACACCTTC.

The chain uses TRBV5-1 and TRBJ1-1; the match to TRBD1 covers 9 bases. In germline, CDR1 is SGHRS, CDR2 YFSETQ. CDR3 length equals 16 residues. Losses at the gene ends were 0 bases for V and 2 bases for J; bases not matched to a gene: 5. As DNA, the CDR3 is TGCGCCAGCAGCTTGGGAAACAGGGGGCTTAACACTGAAGCTTTCTTT. Translation: CASSLGNRGLNTEAFF.

CDR3 region: CASSELGTYEQYF. CDR3 DNA sequence: TGTGCCAGCAGTGAATTAGGTACCTACGAGCAGTACTTC. The genes are TRBV25-1 and TRBJ2-7; D is unresolved. Trimming removed 1 base at V and 2 bases at J, with 6 bases between. The CDR3 spans 13 residues. Germline lookup yields CDR1 MGHDK and CDR2 SYGVNS.